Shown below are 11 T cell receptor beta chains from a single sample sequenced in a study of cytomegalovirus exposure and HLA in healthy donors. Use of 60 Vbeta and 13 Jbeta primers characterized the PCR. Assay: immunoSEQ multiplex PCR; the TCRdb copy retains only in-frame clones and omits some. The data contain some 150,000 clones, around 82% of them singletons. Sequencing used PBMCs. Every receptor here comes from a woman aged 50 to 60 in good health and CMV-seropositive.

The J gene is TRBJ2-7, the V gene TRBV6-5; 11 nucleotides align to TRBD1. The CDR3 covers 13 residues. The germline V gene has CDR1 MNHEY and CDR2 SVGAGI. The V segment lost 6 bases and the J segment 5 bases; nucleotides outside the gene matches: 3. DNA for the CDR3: TGTGCCAGCAGATGGACAGGGGGCCACGAGCAGTACTTC. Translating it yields CASRWTGGHEQYF.

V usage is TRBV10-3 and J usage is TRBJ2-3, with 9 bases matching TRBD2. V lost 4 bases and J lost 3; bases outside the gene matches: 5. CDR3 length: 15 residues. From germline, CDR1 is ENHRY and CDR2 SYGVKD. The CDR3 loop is CAISAGLAGTDTQYF. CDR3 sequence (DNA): TGTGCCATCAGTGCTGGGCTAGCGGGGACAGATACGCAGTATTTT.

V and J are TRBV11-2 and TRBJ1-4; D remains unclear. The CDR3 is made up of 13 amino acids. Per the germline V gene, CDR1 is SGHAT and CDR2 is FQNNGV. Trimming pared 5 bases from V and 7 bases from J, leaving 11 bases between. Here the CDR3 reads CASSQSMSEKLFF. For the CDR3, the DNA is TGTGCCAGCAGCCAAAGTATGAGTGAAAAACTGTTTTTT.

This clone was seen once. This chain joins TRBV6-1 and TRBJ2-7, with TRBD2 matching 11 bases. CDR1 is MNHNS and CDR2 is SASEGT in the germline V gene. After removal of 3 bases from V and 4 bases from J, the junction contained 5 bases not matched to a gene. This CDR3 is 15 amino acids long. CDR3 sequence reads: CASSDLSGGAYEQYF. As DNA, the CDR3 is TGTGCCAGCAGTGATCTTAGCGGGGGGGCGTACGAGCAGTACTTC.

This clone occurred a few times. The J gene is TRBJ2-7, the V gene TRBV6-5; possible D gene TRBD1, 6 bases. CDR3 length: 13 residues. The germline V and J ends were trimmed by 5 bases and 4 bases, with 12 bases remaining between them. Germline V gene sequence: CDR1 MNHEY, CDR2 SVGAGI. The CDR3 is CASSTGTRYEQYF. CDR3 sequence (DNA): TGTGCCAGCAGTACAGGGACCCGATACGAGCAGTACTTC.

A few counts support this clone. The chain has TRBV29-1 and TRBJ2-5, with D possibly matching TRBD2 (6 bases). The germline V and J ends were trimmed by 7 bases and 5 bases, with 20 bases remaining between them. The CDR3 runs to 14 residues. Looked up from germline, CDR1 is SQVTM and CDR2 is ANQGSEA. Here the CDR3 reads CSALGLLDRETQYF. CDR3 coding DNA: TGCAGCGCCTTGGGACTCTTGGACCGGGAGACCCAGTACTTC.

The CDR3 protein is CASSLGGASNQPQHF. Here the CDR3 DNA reads TGTGCCAGCAGCTTAGGTGGGGCCTCCAATCAGCCCCAGCATTTT. The chain has TRBV11-2 and TRBJ1-5; a weak D match, TRBD1 (5 bases). Germline values: CDR1 SGHAT, CDR2 FQNNGV. V shed 1 base and J shed 3 bases, with 10 bases lying between them. The CDR3 loop spans 15 amino acids.

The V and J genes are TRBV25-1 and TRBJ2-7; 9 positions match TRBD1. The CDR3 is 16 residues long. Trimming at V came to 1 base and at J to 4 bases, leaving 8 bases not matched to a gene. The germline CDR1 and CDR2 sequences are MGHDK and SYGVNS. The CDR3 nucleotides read TGTGCCAGCAGTGAATCGGGTACGACAGGGGGTTACGAGCAGTACTTC. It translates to CASSESGTTGGYEQYF.

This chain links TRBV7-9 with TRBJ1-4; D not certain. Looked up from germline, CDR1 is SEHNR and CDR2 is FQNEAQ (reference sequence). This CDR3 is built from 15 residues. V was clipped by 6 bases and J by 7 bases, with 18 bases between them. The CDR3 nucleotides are TGTGCCAGCAGGTTACACGGGAGCGATGGTGAAAAACTGTTTTTT. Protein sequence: CASRLHGSDGEKLFF.

The CDR3 here is CASSLRRDGNIQYF. The CDR3 DNA reads as TGTGCCAGCAGTTTACGCCGGGATGGGAACATTCAGTACTTC. The chain carries TRBV27 and TRBJ2-4; TRBD2 might be the D (5 bases). V was clipped by 2 bases and J by 7 bases, with 12 bases between them. The CDR3 runs to 14 residues. The germline V gene encodes CDR1 MNHEY and CDR2 SMNVEV (reference sequence).

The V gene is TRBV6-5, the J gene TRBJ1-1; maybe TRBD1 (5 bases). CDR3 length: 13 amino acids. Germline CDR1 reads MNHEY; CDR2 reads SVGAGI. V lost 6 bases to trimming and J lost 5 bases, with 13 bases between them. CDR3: CASRPTAGTEAFF. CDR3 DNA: TGTGCCAGCAGGCCGACAGCAGGAACTGAAGCTTTCTTT.